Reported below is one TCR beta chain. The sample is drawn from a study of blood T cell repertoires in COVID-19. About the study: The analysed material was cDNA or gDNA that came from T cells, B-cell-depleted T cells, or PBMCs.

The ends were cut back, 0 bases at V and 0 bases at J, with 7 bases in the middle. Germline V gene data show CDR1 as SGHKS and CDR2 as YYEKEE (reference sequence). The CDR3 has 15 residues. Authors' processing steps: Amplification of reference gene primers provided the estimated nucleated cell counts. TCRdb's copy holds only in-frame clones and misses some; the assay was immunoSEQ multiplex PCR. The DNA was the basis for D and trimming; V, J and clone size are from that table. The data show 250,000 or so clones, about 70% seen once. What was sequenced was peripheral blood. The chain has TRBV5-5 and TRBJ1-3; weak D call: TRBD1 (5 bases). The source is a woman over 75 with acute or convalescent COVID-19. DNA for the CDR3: TGTGCCAGCAGCTTGGCCGGGGGCTCTGGAAACACCATATATTTT. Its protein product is CASSLAGGSGNTIYF.